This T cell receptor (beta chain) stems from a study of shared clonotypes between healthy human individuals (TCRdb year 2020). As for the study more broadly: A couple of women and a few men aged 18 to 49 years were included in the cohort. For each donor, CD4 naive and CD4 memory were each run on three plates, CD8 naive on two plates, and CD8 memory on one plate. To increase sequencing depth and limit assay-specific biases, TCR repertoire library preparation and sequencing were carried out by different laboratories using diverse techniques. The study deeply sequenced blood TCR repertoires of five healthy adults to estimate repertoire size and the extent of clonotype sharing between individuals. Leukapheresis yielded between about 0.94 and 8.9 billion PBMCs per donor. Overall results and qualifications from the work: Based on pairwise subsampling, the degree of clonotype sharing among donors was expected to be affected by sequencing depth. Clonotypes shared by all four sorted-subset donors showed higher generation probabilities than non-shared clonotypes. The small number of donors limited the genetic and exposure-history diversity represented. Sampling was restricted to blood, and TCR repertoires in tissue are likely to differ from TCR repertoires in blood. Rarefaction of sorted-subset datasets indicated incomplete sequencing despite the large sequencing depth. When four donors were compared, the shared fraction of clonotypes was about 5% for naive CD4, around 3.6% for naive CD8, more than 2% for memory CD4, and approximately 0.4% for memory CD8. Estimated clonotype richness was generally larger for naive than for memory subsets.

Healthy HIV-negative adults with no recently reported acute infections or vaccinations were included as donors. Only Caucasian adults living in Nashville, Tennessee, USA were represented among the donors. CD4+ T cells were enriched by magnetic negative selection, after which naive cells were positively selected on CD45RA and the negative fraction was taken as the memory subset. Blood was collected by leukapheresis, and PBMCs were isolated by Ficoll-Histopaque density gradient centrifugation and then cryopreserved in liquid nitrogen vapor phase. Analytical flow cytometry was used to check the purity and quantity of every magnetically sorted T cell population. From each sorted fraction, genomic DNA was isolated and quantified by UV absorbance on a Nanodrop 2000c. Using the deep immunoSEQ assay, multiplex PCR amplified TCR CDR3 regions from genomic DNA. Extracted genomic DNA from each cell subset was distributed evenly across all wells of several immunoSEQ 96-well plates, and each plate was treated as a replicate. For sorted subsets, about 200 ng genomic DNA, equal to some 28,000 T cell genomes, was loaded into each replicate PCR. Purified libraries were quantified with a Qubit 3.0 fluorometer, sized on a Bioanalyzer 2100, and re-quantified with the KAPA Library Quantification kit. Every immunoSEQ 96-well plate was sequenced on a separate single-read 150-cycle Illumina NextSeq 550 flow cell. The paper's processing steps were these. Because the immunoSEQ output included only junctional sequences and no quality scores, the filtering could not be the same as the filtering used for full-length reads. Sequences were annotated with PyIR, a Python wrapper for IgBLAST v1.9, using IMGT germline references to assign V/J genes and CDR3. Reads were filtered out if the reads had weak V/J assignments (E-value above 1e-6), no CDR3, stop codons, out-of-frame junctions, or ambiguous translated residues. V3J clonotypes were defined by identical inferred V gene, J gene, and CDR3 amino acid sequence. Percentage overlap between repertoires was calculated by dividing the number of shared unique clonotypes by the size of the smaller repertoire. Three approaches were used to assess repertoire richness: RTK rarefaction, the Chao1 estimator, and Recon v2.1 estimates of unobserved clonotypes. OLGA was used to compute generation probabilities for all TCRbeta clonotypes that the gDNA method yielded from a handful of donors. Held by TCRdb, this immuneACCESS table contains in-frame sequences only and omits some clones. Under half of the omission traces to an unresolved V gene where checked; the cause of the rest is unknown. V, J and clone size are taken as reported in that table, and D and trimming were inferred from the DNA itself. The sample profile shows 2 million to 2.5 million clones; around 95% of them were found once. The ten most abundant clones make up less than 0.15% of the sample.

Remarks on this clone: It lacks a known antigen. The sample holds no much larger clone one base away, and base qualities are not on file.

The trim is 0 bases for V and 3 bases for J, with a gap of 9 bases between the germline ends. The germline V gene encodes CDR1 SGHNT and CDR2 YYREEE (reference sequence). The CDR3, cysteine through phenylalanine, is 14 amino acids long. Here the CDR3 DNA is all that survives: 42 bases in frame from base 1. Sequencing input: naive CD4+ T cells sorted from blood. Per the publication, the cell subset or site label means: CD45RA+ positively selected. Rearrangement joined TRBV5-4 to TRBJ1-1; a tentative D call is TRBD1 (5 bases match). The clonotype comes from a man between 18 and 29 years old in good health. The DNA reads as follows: TGTGCCAGCAGCTTGGTTGGGGCAGACACTGAAGCTTTCTTT. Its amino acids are CASSLVGADTEAFF.